These 20 T cell receptor beta chains came from one sample sequenced in a study of T cell clones after liver transplantation (dated by TCRdb to about 2019). Library creation used the immunoSEQ multiplex PCR assay. TCRdb provides this immuneACCESS table in a form limited to in-frame rearrangements. Some clones are lacking; in checked studies, under half of them reflect an unresolved V gene, and why the rest are absent is not known. This sample is represented by tens of thousands of clones; 60% to 80% of them were singletons. The ten top clones hold about a tenth of the sample. Sample: CD4+ T cells from blood, taken at the 22-month timepoint. The receptor set was obtained from a human patient who received a liver transplant. The graft donor may be the source of some T cells after a transplant.

This clone was counted between two and nine times. The rearrangement uses TRBV25-1 and TRBJ1-2; possibly TRBD1 for D (5 bases). The CDR3 is 13 amino acids. V was clipped by 5 bases and J by 4 bases, with 11 bases between them. Germline V lookup: CDR1 MGHDK, CDR2 SYGVNS. In DNA, the CDR3 is TGTGCCAGCAGTCCTCGGGGCGTCTATGGCTACACCTTC. Protein sequence: CASSPRGVYGYTF.

This chain connects TRBV6-6 to TRBJ1-6; 7 nucleotides agree with TRBD1. V trimming: 1 base; J trimming: 6 bases; junction bases outside the gene matches: 0. CDR1 is MNHNY and CDR2 is SVGAGI in the germline V gene (reference sequence). This CDR3 region has 14 residues. The CDR3 region has the DNA TGTGCCAGCAGTTACTACAGGGGTAATTCACCCCTCCACTTT. This sequence encodes CASSYYRGNSPLHF.

This chain joins TRBV5-1 and TRBJ1-1; D is perhaps TRBD1 (6 bases). The CDR3 is 15 residues long. CDR1 is SGHRS, CDR2 YFSETQ, per germline. Trimming cost V 4 bases and J 1 base, with 14 bases left between them. DNA for the CDR3: TGCGCCAGCAGCGTACTACAGGGCGGGAACACTGAAGCTTTCTTT. Translated, it gives CASSVLQGGNTEAFF.

This clone has more than one count but fewer than ten. The chain uses TRBV14 and TRBJ2-7; D may be TRBD2 (5 bases). Germline V gene data show CDR1 as SGHDN and CDR2 as FVKESK. The CDR3 spans 19 residues. Trimming took off 3 bases at V and 1 base at J, with 25 bases between the two ends. In nucleotides, the CDR3 is TGTGCCAGCAGCCATGAGTCGGGGTTGGACTGGAGAAGGTCCTACGAGCAGTACTTC. Protein sequence: CASSHESGLDWRRSYEQYF.

This clone was found once. The chain links TRBV5-1 to TRBJ2-2; weak D call: TRBD1 (5 bases). The germline V gene has CDR1 SGHRS and CDR2 YFSETQ. The CDR3 length is 15 residues. Trimming removed 5 bases at V and 0 bases at J, with 11 bases between. Here the CDR3 DNA reads TGCGCCAGCAGTTTACAGGTATCGAACACCGGGGAGCTGTTTTTT. Translating it yields CASSLQVSNTGELFF.

This clone was counted only a few times. The CDR3 is CASSVERDTEAFF. In DNA, the CDR3 is TGTGCCAGCAGCGTAGAGAGGGACACTGAAGCTTTCTTT. V usage is TRBV9 and J usage is TRBJ1-1; the D is unclear. The CDR3 is 13 amino acids. Germline V gene sequence: CDR1 SGDLS, CDR2 YYNGEE. V dropped 0 bases and J dropped 3 bases, with 6 bases sitting between them.

The chain recombines TRBV4-2 with TRBJ1-4; no firm D call. This CDR3 is 14 amino acids long. CDR1 and CDR2 from the germline V gene are LGHNA and YNFKEQ. Trimming pared 0 bases from V and 8 bases from J, leaving 10 bases between. The CDR3 sequence is CASSQDRGGEKLFF. CDR3 nucleotides: TGTGCCAGCAGCCAAGATCGGGGAGGAGAAAAACTGTTTTTT.

This chain links TRBV10-3 with TRBJ1-2, with D possibly being TRBD1 (6 bases). Per germline, CDR1 ENHRY and CDR2 SYGVKD. V dropped 10 bases and J dropped 4 bases, with 13 bases sitting between them. The CDR3 consists of 12 residues. This CDR3 reads CATGGAAYGYTF. The CDR3 nucleotides read TGTGCCACCGGGGGGGCCGCCTATGGCTACACCTTC.

V is TRBV9 and J is TRBJ1-1; 7 bases agree with TRBD1. V shed 3 bases and J 3 bases; nucleotides not matched to a gene: 14. The germline gives CDR1 SGDLS, CDR2 YYNGEE. This CDR3 comprises 17 residues. The CDR3, as DNA: TGTGCCAGCAGCGCCCCAGGGGGGGGACTTTACGACACTGAAGCTTTCTTT. Encoded protein: CASSAPGGGLYDTEAFF. Variable domain in full (rest from reference TRBV9 and TRBJ1-1): DSGVTQTPKHLITATGQRVTLRCSPRSGDLSVYWYQQSLDQGLQFLIQYYNGEERAKGNILERFSAQQFPDLHSELNLSSLELGDSALYFCASSAPGGGLYDTEAFFGQGTRLTVV.

The V call is TRBV28, the J call TRBJ2-3, with 10 positions matching TRBD1. Losses at the gene ends were 5 bases for V and 1 base for J; bases not matched to a gene: 0. Germline V lookup: CDR1 MDHEN, CDR2 SYDVKM. This CDR3 has 14 residues. The CDR3 DNA reads as TGTGCCAGCAGTGGACAGGGGGGCACAGATACGCAGTATTTT. It codes for CASSGQGGTDTQYF.

The J gene is TRBJ1-6, the V gene TRBV11-3, with D unresolved. This CDR3 comprises 13 residues. Germline CDR1 and CDR2: SGHNT and YENEEA. V was trimmed by 0 bases and J by 9 bases, leaving 6 bases between them. The CDR3 DNA reads as TGTGCCAGCAGCTTAGATTTCGCTTCACCCCTCCACTTT. It codes for CASSLDFASPLHF. The complete variable domain, with remaining parts taken from reference TRBV11-3 and TRBJ1-6, reads EAGVVQSPRYKIIEKKQPVAFWCNPISGHNTLYWYLQNLGQGPELLIRYENEEAVDDSQLPKDRFSAERLKGVDSTLKIQPAELGDSAVYLCASSLDFASPLHFGNGTRLTVT.

The rearrangement uses TRBV5-1 and TRBJ2-1, with 7 bases fitting TRBD2. The length of the CDR3 is 14 residues. Trimming cost V 4 bases and J 8 bases; bases outside gene matches: 9. Germline values: CDR1 SGHRS, CDR2 YFSETQ. The CDR3 loop reads CASSPQTSSDEQFF. The CDR3 nucleotides are TGCGCCAGCAGCCCACAGACTAGCTCCGATGAGCAGTTCTTC. Full variable domain (remainder filled in from reference TRBV5-1 and TRBJ2-1): KAGVTQTPRYLIKTRGQQVTLSCSPISGHRSVSWYQQTPGQGLQFLFEYFSETQRNKGNFPGRFSGRQFSNSRSEMNVSTLELGDSALYLCASSPQTSSDEQFFGPGTRLTVL.

The chain combines TRBV19 with TRBJ2-7; 8 bases align to TRBD2. With 4 bases clipped from V and 2 bases from J, the junction kept 13 bases outside the gene matches. The CDR3 totals 17 residues. CDR1 and CDR2 (germline): LNHDA, SQIVND (reference sequence). CDR3 sequence (DNA): TGTGCCAGTAGTACCCCTCGGGGAGCGGGGGCGACCTACGAGCAGTACTTC. Protein: CASSTPRGAGATYEQYF.

The chain is built from TRBV7-9 and TRBJ1-1; TRBD1 matches 8 bases. Germline CDR1 SEHNR, CDR2 FQNEAQ (reference sequence). The CDR3 consists of 15 residues. Trimming removed 7 bases from V and 0 bases from J; junction bases left unmatched: 7. CDR3 in amino acids: CASNGQGNLNTEAFF. The CDR3 bases are TGTGCCAGCAACGGACAGGGAAATTTGAACACTGAAGCTTTCTTT.

The rearrangement uses TRBV30 and TRBJ2-1; 8 nucleotides match TRBD2. CDR1 GTSNPN and CDR2 SVGIG come from the germline V gene (reference sequence). V was pared by 3 bases and J by 8 bases, with 3 bases of the junction left unmatched. CDR3 size: 12 residues. CDR3 loop: CAWSTSGDEQFF. The CDR3 nucleotides read TGTGCCTGGAGCACTAGCGGAGATGAGCAGTTCTTC.

This sequence joins TRBV7-8 and TRBJ2-3, with TRBD1 matching over 9 bases. The trim removed 0 bases at V and 2 bases at J, leaving 6 bases unmatched. Germline V CDR1 and CDR2: SGHVS, FQNEAQ. This CDR3 has 17 residues. The CDR3 loop reads CASSLARGTGTTDTQYF. The CDR3 DNA reads TGTGCCAGCAGCTTAGCGAGGGGGACAGGGACCACAGATACGCAGTATTTT.

This chain uses TRBV18 with TRBJ1-1; D possibly corresponds to TRBD1 (6 bases). This CDR3 has 13 residues. V shed 6 bases and J shed 6 bases, with 14 bases lying between them. CDR1 KGHSH and CDR2 LQKENI come from the germline V gene. This chain's CDR3 is CASSPQGLPEAFF. The CDR3 bases are TGTGCCAGCTCTCCGCAGGGGCTCCCTGAAGCTTTCTTT.

This clone was seen a handful of times. V usage is TRBV5-4 and J usage is TRBJ2-7; the D gene is possibly TRBD1 (6 bases). Trimming stripped 0 bases from V and 2 bases from J, with 12 bases between. The CDR3 loop spans 15 amino acids. The germline V gene encodes CDR1 SGHNT and CDR2 YYREEE (reference sequence). In nucleotides, the CDR3 is TGTGCCAGCAGCTTGGGGGGGACAAAAACCTACGAGCAGTACTTC. Protein: CASSLGGTKTYEQYF.

This clone was observed a handful of times. The chain uses TRBV5-1 and TRBJ2-7, with D possibly TRBD2 on 6 matching bases. This CDR3 contains 15 residues. V lost 6 bases, J lost 0 bases, and 16 bases lay in between. Germline CDR1 and CDR2: SGHRS and YFSETQ. This CDR3 reads CASTPLAGSSYEQYF. The CDR3 bases are TGCGCCAGCACCCCGTTGGCGGGGAGCTCCTACGAGCAGTACTTC.

This clone has a handful of counts. The rearrangement links TRBV6-1 to TRBJ1-2; the D gene is possibly TRBD1 (5 bases). Germline CDR1 and CDR2: MNHNS and SASEGT. This CDR3 contains 13 residues. Trimming left V 4 bases short and J 5 bases short, with 11 bases between. The CDR3 coding sequence is TGTGCCAGCAGTGGGGACGGACCTTATGGCTACACCTTC. This encodes CASSGDGPYGYTF.